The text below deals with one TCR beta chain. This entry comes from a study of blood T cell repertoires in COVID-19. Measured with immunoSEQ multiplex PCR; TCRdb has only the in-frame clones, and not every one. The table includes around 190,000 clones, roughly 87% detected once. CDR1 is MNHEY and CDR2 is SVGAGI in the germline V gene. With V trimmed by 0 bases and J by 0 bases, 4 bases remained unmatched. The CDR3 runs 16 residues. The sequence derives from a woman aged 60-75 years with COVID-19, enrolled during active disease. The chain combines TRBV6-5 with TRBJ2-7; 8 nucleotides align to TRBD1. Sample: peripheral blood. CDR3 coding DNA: TGTGCCAGCAGTTACTCTGGGACAGGTCCCTCCTACGAGCAGTACTTC. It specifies CASSYSGTGPSYEQYF.